The rows below give T cell receptor beta chains drawn from one sample of a study of OX40 agonist ivuxolimab in advanced cancers. Libraries were prepared by immunoSEQ multiplex PCR; TCRdb keeps only in-frame clonotypes and omits some of them. Of 55,000 to 85,000 clones in the sample, 75% to 85% were seen once. The sequences come from CD4+ or CD8+ T cells sorted from blood, collected in a trial of the OX40 agonist ivuxolimab. The receptor set was obtained from an adult with an advanced solid tumor such as melanoma, head and neck, liver or kidney cancer. CDR3s include the opening cysteine and the closing phenylalanine or tryptophan. Fields, in order: D gene, V gene, J gene, clone size, CDR3 DNA, CDR3 protein. D genes are given only for firm matches. Clone size is shown for a subset of rows, as once, few, many or a class of expanded clone.

>-|TRBV6-5|TRBJ2-2|-
TGTGCCAGCAAAAAAGTTCCGTACACCGGGGAGCTGTTTTTT
CASKKVPYTGELFF
>TRBD1|TRBV5-1|TRBJ1-6|once
TGCGCCAGCAGCCTCGGACAGGACAGTTCACCCCTCCACTTT
CASSLGQDSSPLHF
>-|TRBV6-5|TRBJ1-4|-
TGTGCCAGCAGTCCAAAACCGGGGATTAATGAAAAACTGTTTTTT
CASSPKPGINEKLFF
>TRBD1|TRBV30|TRBJ1-6|once
TGTGCCTGGAGGGACAGGGTGTCGTCCTATAATTCACCCCTCCACTTT
CAWRDRVSSYNSPLHF
>-|TRBV29-1|TRBJ1-6|few
TGCAGCGTTGGGAACCAGGGATCACCCCTCCACTTT
CSVGNQGSPLHF
>-|TRBV10-3|TRBJ1-1|-
TGTGCCATCAGCTCCCAGGTAGGGGTGAACACTGAAGCTTTCTTT
CAISSQVGVNTEAFF
>-|TRBV14|TRBJ2-2|-
TGTGCCAGCAGCCAAGAGAATCCCGTTGGCGGGGAGCTGTTTTTT
CASSQENPVGGELFF
>TRBD2|TRBV4-3|TRBJ2-1|few
TGCGCCAGCAGCCAAGCAGGACTAGCGGGTTACAATGAGCAGTTCTTC
CASSQAGLAGYNEQFF
>-|TRBV19|TRBJ2-7|-
TGTGCCAGTAGGTCGCTATGGGCAGGGGAATACGAGCAGTACTTC
CASRSLWAGEYEQYF
>-|TRBV10-3|TRBJ2-7|few
TGTGCCATCAGGTCCGACAGCTACGAGCAGTACTTC
CAIRSDSYEQYF
>-|TRBV5-6|TRBJ1-2|-
TGTGCCAGCAGCCGGCGGGGCTTCTATGGCTACACCTTC
CASSRRGFYGYTF
>-|TRBV5-1|TRBJ1-1|-
TGCGCCAGCAGCAGGGGACACGGGGGAAGCACTGAAGCTTTCTTT
CASSRGHGGSTEAFF
>-|TRBV18|TRBJ1-2|-
TGTGCCAGCTCACCACTGGCTATCGGGAACTATGGCTACACCTTC
CASSPLAIGNYGYTF
>TRBD1|TRBV6-1|TRBJ1-2|-
TGTGCCAGCAGGGACAGGGTTACTAACTATGGCTACACCTTC
CASRDRVTNYGYTF
>-|TRBV5-1|TRBJ1-2|-
TGCGCCAGCAGCTTGGAGGGGTTATCTGGCTACACCTTC
CASSLEGLSGYTF
>-|TRBV21-1|TRBJ2-1|-
TGTGCCAGCAGCACGACAGGACAACATGAGCAGTTCTTC
CASSTTGQHEQFF
>TRBD2|TRBV7-9|TRBJ2-7|-
TGTGCCAGCAGCCCGGGACTAGCGGGGGGGTCCACCTACGAGCAGTACTTC
CASSPGLAGGSTYEQYF
>TRBD1|TRBV9|TRBJ1-6|once
TGTGCCAGCAGCGTTGGACAGGGGTTAGGTTCACCCCTCCACTTT
CASSVGQGLGSPLHF
>-|TRBV18|TRBJ1-5|-
TGTGCCAGCTCACCCCAGATCAATCAGCCCCAGCATTTT
CASSPQINQPQHF